The rows below give T cell receptor beta chains drawn from one sample of a study of T cell responses to AZD1222 COVID-19 vaccine. Clones were sequenced by immunoSEQ multiplex PCR, and TCRdb holds only the in-frame ones, with some missing. The sample has nearly 35,000 clones, 85% to 90% seen once. Source: peripheral blood, taken 28 days after the second AZD1222 dose. The receptors come from an adult who received the AZD1222 COVID-19 vaccine. CDR3s include the opening cysteine and the closing phenylalanine or tryptophan. Fields, in order: D gene, J gene, V gene, clone size, CDR3 protein, CDR3 DNA. A D gene is named only where the DNA matches it firmly. Clone size is shown for a subset of rows, as once, few, many or a class of expanded clone.

d_call: NA; j_call: TRBJ1-5; v_call: TRBV2; clone_size: NA; cdr3_aa: CASSEVPGANQPQHF; cdr3_nt: TGTGCCAGCAGTGAAGTTCCAGGGGCCAATCAGCCCCAGCATTTT
d_call: NA; j_call: TRBJ2-1; v_call: TRBV3-1/TRBV3-2; clone_size: NA; cdr3_aa: CASSQVDVQFF; cdr3_nt: TGTGCCAGCAGCCAAGTCGACGTGCAGTTCTTC
d_call: NA; j_call: TRBJ2-2; v_call: TRBV5-1; clone_size: NA; cdr3_aa: CASSLAKGTGELFF; cdr3_nt: TGCGCCAGCAGCTTGGCCAAGGGCACCGGGGAGCTGTTTTTT
d_call: NA; j_call: TRBJ2-7; v_call: TRBV19; clone_size: NA; cdr3_aa: CASSSQAASYEQYF; cdr3_nt: TGTGCCAGTAGTAGCCAAGCGGCCTCCTACGAGCAGTACTTC
d_call: NA; j_call: TRBJ2-3; v_call: TRBV6-5; clone_size: NA; cdr3_aa: CASSSWDTQYF; cdr3_nt: TGTGCCAGCAGTTCCTGGGATACGCAGTATTTT
d_call: NA; j_call: TRBJ1-3; v_call: TRBV18; clone_size: NA; cdr3_aa: CASSPDRAGNTIYF; cdr3_nt: TGTGCCAGCTCACCGGACCGGGCTGGAAACACCATATATTTT
d_call: TRBD1; j_call: TRBJ1-6; v_call: TRBV5-5; clone_size: NA; cdr3_aa: CASSPTLTTGNSPLHF; cdr3_nt: TGTGCCAGCAGCCCCACCCTGACGACAGGGAATTCACCCCTCCACTTT
d_call: TRBD1; j_call: TRBJ1-5; v_call: TRBV19; clone_size: NA; cdr3_aa: CASRDRVIDQPQHF; cdr3_nt: TGTGCCAGTAGAGACAGGGTGATAGATCAGCCCCAGCATTTT
d_call: TRBD1; j_call: TRBJ1-3; v_call: TRBV5-1; clone_size: NA; cdr3_aa: CASSPAGQGITGNTIYF; cdr3_nt: TGCGCCAGCAGCCCGGCTGGACAGGGAATAACTGGAAACACCATATATTTT
d_call: NA; j_call: TRBJ2-5; v_call: TRBV30; clone_size: few; cdr3_aa: CAWSVNGVKETQYF; cdr3_nt: TGTGCCTGGAGTGTTAACGGGGTAAAAGAGACCCAGTACTTC